The 18 T cell receptor beta chains below were found in one sample sequenced in a study of early T cells in non-severe SARS-CoV-2 infection. Using its own MiXCR run on the 5' RACE reads, TCRdb lists one record per CDR3 protein. The sample holds 50,000 to 80,000 distinct CDR3 sequences, approximately 9.2% seen once. Sequenced material: whole blood, taken at baseline. Receptors were obtained from an adult who was a healthcare worker with PCR-confirmed SARS-CoV-2 infection or an uninfected control (not recorded which).

V is TRBV6-2 or TRBV6-3 and J is TRBJ1-1; 8 bases align to TRBD1. V shed 0 bases, J shed 0 bases, and the junction held 9 bases outside the gene matches. Germline assignment: CDR1 MNHEY and CDR2 SVGEGT. The CDR3 covers 18 residues. CDR3 amino acids: CASSYSVRGQDMNTEAFF. The CDR3, as DNA: TGTGCCAGCAGTTACTCCGTCAGGGGGCAAGATATGAACACTGAAGCTTTCTTT.

In its sample, this clonotype was seen many times. V and J are TRBV5-4 and TRBJ2-2; D unresolved. The V gene lost 4 bases and the J gene lost 2 bases, with 9 bases spanning the gap. Germline values: CDR1 SGHNT, CDR2 YYREEE (reference sequence). CDR3 size: 14 residues. The CDR3 nucleotides are TGTGCCAGCAGCGGCGAGACAAACACCGGGGAGCTGTTTTTT. Translating gives CASSGETNTGELFF.

This clonotype was counted ten times or more. The chain is built from TRBV12-3 or TRBV12-4 and TRBJ2-1; TRBD1 aligns across 8 bases. The junction had 14 bases not matched to a gene; V was cut back by 6 bases and J by 4 bases. The CDR3 has 17 residues. The CDR3 is CASSRQGIYTLYNEQFF. The CDR3 nucleotides read TGTGCCAGCAGCAGACAGGGGATCTATACACTTTACAATGAGCAGTTCTTC.

V gene TRBV12-3 or TRBV12-4 combines with J gene TRBJ2-4; 9 nucleotides agree with TRBD1. The CDR3 has 16 amino acids. J was trimmed by 2 bases and V by 6 bases; bases with no gene match: 8. The CDR3 DNA reads as TGTGCCAGCAGGACGACAGGGGGACGATCCAAAAACATTCAGTACTTC. Its translation is CASRTTGGRSKNIQYF.

This clonotype was detected only once. Its ends do not fully match the called genes, so a read error is possible. The chain carries TRBV7-9 and TRBJ2-7; the D gene is possibly TRBD1 (5 bases). CDR3 size: 15 residues. The germline gives CDR1 SEHNR, CDR2 FQNEAQ (reference sequence). CDR3 DNA: TGTGTCAGCAGCTTACCAGGGAACGATCCCTACGAGCAGTACTTC. It specifies CVSSLPGNDPYEQYF.

This chain's CDR3 is CASSARQTRGNEQFF. Here the CDR3 DNA reads TGTGCCAGCTCAGCACGTCAGACTAGAGGCAATGAGCAGTTCTTC. The chain has TRBV18 and TRBJ2-1; TRBD2 might be the D (6 bases). The CDR3 covers 15 residues. Trimming cost V 5 bases and J 6 bases, with 17 bases left between them. Looked up from germline, CDR1 is KGHSH and CDR2 is LQKENI.

The V call is TRBV4-2, the J call TRBJ2-2, with TRBD2 matching over 12 bases. The CDR3 sequence is 15 residues long. The germline V gene has CDR1 LGHNA and CDR2 YNFKEQ. Unmatched junction bases numbered 5, after V lost 5 bases and J lost 7 bases. CDR3 region: CASSSRLAGDGELFF. For the CDR3, the DNA is TGTGCCAGCAGCTCCCGACTAGCGGGAGACGGGGAGCTGTTTTTT.

This clonotype was seen a handful of times. V is TRBV19 and J is TRBJ2-3, with 12 nucleotides matching TRBD2. Germline V gives CDR1 LNHDA, CDR2 SQIVND (reference sequence). V lost 6 bases to trimming and J lost 0 bases; unmatched junction nucleotides: 10. The CDR3 totals 18 residues. Here the CDR3 DNA reads TGTGCCAGTAGGGATCGACTAGCGGGAGTAGGGAGCACAGATACGCAGTATTTT. Its translation is CASRDRLAGVGSTDTQYF.

The genes are TRBV18 and TRBJ1-4; D may be TRBD1 (5 bases). CDR1 is KGHSH and CDR2 is LQKENI in the germline V gene. V dropped 6 bases and J dropped 4 bases, with 6 bases sitting between them. This CDR3 spans 12 amino acids. The CDR3 region has the DNA TGTGCCAGCTCGGACAATAATGAAAAACTGTTTTTT. This sequence encodes CASSDNNEKLFF. The full variable domain, completed using reference TRBV18 and TRBJ1-4, is NAGVMQNPRHLVRRRGQEARLRCSPMKGHSHVYWYRQLPEEGLKFMVYLQKENIIDESGMPKERFSAEFPKEGPSILRIQQVVRGDSAAYFCASSDNNEKLFFGSGTQLSVL.

This clonotype occurred many times. V usage is TRBV7-2 and J usage is TRBJ1-2; D ambiguous. CDR1 is SGHTA and CDR2 is FQGNSA in the germline V gene. Deletions cut 5 bases from V and 6 bases from J, with 13 bases between. CDR3 length: 13 residues. The CDR3 DNA is TGTGCCAGCAGCCCGGAGAGATCAGATGGCTACACCTTC. It is translated as CASSPERSDGYTF.

There are many counts of this clonotype. This rearrangement joins TRBV6-6 to TRBJ1-2; a possible D gene is TRBD1 (5 bases). This CDR3 is 12 amino acids long. V lost 2 bases to trimming and J lost 7 bases, with 8 bases between them. Germline-derived CDR1 and CDR2 are MNHNY and SVGAGI (reference sequence). This CDR3 is CASSYPGLGYTF. CDR3 coding DNA: TGTGCCAGCAGTTACCCAGGGCTTGGCTACACCTTC.

Ten or more counts support this clonotype. This sequence joins TRBV19 and TRBJ2-1, with D unresolved. Germline V gene sequence: CDR1 LNHDA, CDR2 SQIVND (reference sequence). Trimming removed 5 bases from V and 5 bases from J, with 13 bases in between. The CDR3 has 14 amino acids. CDR3 bases: TGTGCCAGTAGTGTACAGTGGGAAAACAATGAGCAGTTCTTC. Translated, it gives CASSVQWENNEQFF.

This clonotype showed up just a few times. This chain connects TRBV10-2 to TRBJ2-3; 10 bases line up with TRBD2. This CDR3 has 15 residues. Looked up from germline, CDR1 is WSHSY and CDR2 is SAAADI. V shed 3 bases and J 3 bases; nucleotides not matched to a gene: 3. The CDR3 DNA reads as TGCGCCAGCAGTGATTCTAGCGGGAGAACAGATACGCAGTATTTT. Translated, it gives CASSDSSGRTDTQYF.

This clonotype has more than one count but fewer than ten. V usage is TRBV7-6 and J usage is TRBJ2-3, with TRBD2 matching 9 bases. The V gene's germline CDR1 is SGHVS and CDR2 FNYEAQ. With 2 bases clipped from V and 2 bases from J, the junction kept 5 bases outside the gene matches. This CDR3 is built from 16 residues. CDR3 sequence reads: CASSLWAGGITDTQYF. The CDR3 nucleotides are TGTGCCAGCAGCTTATGGGCGGGAGGGATCACAGATACGCAGTATTTT.

The rearrangement joins TRBV6-5 to TRBJ2-2; 9 bases agree with TRBD1. Germline trimming cut 2 bases from V and 3 bases from J; bases unmatched to any gene: 4. This CDR3 spans 16 amino acids. Germline V lookup: CDR1 MNHEY, CDR2 SVGAGI. The CDR3 coding sequence is TGTGCCAGCAGTTACGGACAGGGGCTTCACACCGGGGAGCTGTTTTTT. Protein sequence: CASSYGQGLHTGELFF.

This clonotype was found a few times. The V gene is TRBV18, the J gene TRBJ2-7; TRBD1 is a possible D gene (5 bases). Germline V CDR1 and CDR2: KGHSH, LQKENI. The CDR3 loop spans 14 amino acids. The V end was cut by 4 bases, the J end by 0 bases, with 10 bases between. DNA of the CDR3: TGTGCCAGCTCACGTCTCCAGGGCTCCTACGAGCAGTACTTC. Amino acid sequence: CASSRLQGSYEQYF.

This clonotype was counted many times. The chain couples TRBV29-1 to TRBJ2-5; 7 positions agree with TRBD2. In germline, CDR1 is SQVTM, CDR2 ANQGSEA. V lost 3 bases to trimming and J lost 4 bases; unmatched junction nucleotides: 8. The CDR3 spans 14 residues. The CDR3, as DNA: TGCAGCGTTGAGGTGGGAGGGCCGGCAGAGACCCAGTACTTC. Its translation is CSVEVGGPAETQYF.

This sequence joins TRBV6-6 and TRBJ1-5; 7 nucleotides line up with TRBD1. This CDR3 region has 17 residues. Germline V gene data show CDR1 as MNHNY and CDR2 as SVGAGI (reference sequence). Trimming at V came to 2 bases and at J to 1 base, leaving 8 bases not matched to a gene. In DNA, the CDR3 is TGTGCCAGCAGTTACCCAGGGGGGGTGGGGAGCAATCAGCCCCAGCATTTT. As protein: CASSYPGGVGSNQPQHF.